Each of the 4 T cell receptor beta chains below was sequenced from the same sample in a study of shared T cell receptors in the human thymus. TCRdb's table, derived via immunoSEQ multiplex PCR, lists solely in-frame clones and lacks some. Found here are about 660,000 clones, 80% to 90% of them singletons; the top ten hold approximately 0.0097%. These data were likewise used in another study, on human thymus T cells.

Sequenced input: thymocytes. The receptor source for this set is a boy under two years old with a congenital heart defect.

The chain carries TRBV2 and TRBJ2-7; 7 nucleotides match TRBD1. The V and J ends lost 8 bases and 0 bases, in that order; junction bases with no gene match: 10. Per germline, CDR1 SNHLY and CDR2 FYNNEI. This CDR3 has 15 amino acids. The CDR3 DNA sequence: TGTGCCAGCGATCGGACAGGCCCCAGCTCCTACGAGCAGTACTTC. Translating gives CASDRTGPSSYEQYF. Combining the CDR3 with reference TRBV2 and TRBJ2-7 gives the whole variable domain EPEVTQTPSHQVTQMGQEVILRCVPISNHLYFYWYRQILGQKVEFLVSFYNNEISEKSEIFDDQFSVERPDGSNFTLKIRSTKLEDSAMYFCASDRTGPSSYEQYFGPGTRLTVT.

V gene TRBV18 combines with J gene TRBJ1-1; 7 nucleotides align to TRBD1. The CDR3 covers 15 residues. J gave up 4 bases and V 3 bases, and 8 bases lay outside the gene matches. Germline CDR1 KGHSH, CDR2 LQKENI. CDR3 loop: CASSPEGGAGTEAFF. CDR3 sequence (DNA): TGTGCCAGCTCACCGGAAGGGGGCGCCGGCACTGAAGCTTTCTTT.

The chain has TRBV4-3 and TRBJ2-7; the match to TRBD2 covers 8 bases. The V and J ends lost 4 bases and 5 bases, in that order; junction bases with no gene match: 13. Germline assignment: CDR1 LGHNA and CDR2 YSLEER. This CDR3 spans 16 amino acids. Here the CDR3 reads CASSRITTAGEHEQYF. The CDR3 DNA is TGCGCCAGCAGCCGGATTACCACAGCGGGAGAGCACGAGCAGTACTTC.

The chain carries TRBV12-5 and TRBJ2-1, with TRBD1 as a possible D gene (6 bases). The ends were cut back, 6 bases at V and 9 bases at J, with 21 bases in the middle. This CDR3 spans 15 amino acids. Germline CDR1 reads LGHNT; CDR2 reads FRNRAP. In DNA, the CDR3 is TGTGCTAGTGGCCCCCCGGACAGAGGGGTGGGTGAGCAGTTCTTC. This encodes CASGPPDRGVGEQFF.